Sequencing of this T cell receptor (beta chain) was carried out in a study of blood T cell repertoires in COVID-19. For the study at large: PBMCs, B-cell-depleted T cells, or T cells were the source of the cDNA or gDNA that made up the material.

The germline V and J ends were trimmed by 0 bases and 4 bases, with 11 bases remaining between them. The CDR3 runs 15 residues. The germline V gene encodes CDR1 SGHRS and CDR2 YFSETQ. In the original processing: Using reference gene primer amplification, nucleated cell counts were estimated. Clones were read by immunoSEQ multiplex PCR, and TCRdb kept only the in-frame ones, dropping some. The V and J calls and clone size are taken from that table; D and trimming were inferred from the DNA. The table lists about 100,000 clones, 80% to 90% of them singletons, with about a third in the top ten. The chain employs TRBV5-1 and TRBJ2-1; the D gene is possibly TRBD1 (6 bases). Sample: peripheral blood. The sequence came from an elderly woman with acute or convalescent COVID-19. The CDR3 sequence is CASSLDRVAYNEQFF. Written as DNA, the CDR3 is TGCGCCAGCAGCTTGGACAGGGTCGCTTACAATGAGCAGTTCTTC. The complete variable domain, with remaining parts taken from reference TRBV5-1 and TRBJ2-1, reads KAGVTQTPRYLIKTRGQQVTLSCSPISGHRSVSWYQQTPGQGLQFLFEYFSETQRNKGNFPGRFSGRQFSNSRSEMNVSTLELGDSALYLCASSLDRVAYNEQFFGPGTRLTVL.